The source of this TCR beta chain is a study of monozygotic twins with inflammatory bowel disease. TCRdb derives one entry per CDR3 protein from the 5' RACE reads, leaving out DNA. Its table records nearly 450,000 distinct CDR3 sequences. The sample taken for sequencing was blood. This TCR was recovered from a human donor with ulcerative colitis or Crohn's disease, or a healthy co-twin of an affected twin (not recorded which).

CDR3 sequence: CASSPWTSPYEQYF. The chain employs TRBV9 and TRBJ2-7; the TCRdb D gene call, TRBD1, has no DNA to confirm it. The V gene's germline CDR1 is SGDLS and CDR2 YYNGEE. The CDR3 has 14 residues.